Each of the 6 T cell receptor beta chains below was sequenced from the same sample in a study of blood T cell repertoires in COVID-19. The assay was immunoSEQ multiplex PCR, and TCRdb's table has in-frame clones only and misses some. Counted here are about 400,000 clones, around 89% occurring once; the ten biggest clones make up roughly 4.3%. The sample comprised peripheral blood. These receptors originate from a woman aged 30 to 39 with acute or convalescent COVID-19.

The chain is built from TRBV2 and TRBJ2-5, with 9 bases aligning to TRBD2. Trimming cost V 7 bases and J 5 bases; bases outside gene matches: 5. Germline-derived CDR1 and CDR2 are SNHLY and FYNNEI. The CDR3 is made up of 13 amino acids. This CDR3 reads CASKLAGFETQYF. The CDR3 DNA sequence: TGTGCCAGCAAGCTAGCGGGGTTTGAGACCCAGTACTTC.

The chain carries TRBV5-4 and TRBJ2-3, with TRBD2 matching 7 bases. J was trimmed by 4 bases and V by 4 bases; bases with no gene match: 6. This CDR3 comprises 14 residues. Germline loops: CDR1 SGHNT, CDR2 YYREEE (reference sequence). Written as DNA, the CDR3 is TGTGCCAGCAGCAATATTGGGGGGGCAGATACGCAGTATTTT. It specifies CASSNIGGADTQYF.

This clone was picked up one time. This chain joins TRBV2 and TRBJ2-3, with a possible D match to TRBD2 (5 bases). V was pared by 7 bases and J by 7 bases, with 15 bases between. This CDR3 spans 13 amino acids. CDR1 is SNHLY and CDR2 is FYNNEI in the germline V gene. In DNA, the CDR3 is TGTGCCAGCAACCAGAGGAGGTGGCATACGCAGTATTTT. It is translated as CASNQRRWHTQYF.

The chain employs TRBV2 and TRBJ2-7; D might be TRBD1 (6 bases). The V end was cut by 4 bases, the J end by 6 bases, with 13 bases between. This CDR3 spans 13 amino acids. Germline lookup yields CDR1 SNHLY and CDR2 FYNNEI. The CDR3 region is CASSAGERSEQYF. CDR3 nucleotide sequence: TGTGCCAGCAGTGCAGGGGAGCGAAGCGAGCAGTACTTC.

CDR3 coding DNA: TGTGCCAGCAGCTTCGGACAGGACAATGAGCAGTTCTTC. This sequence encodes CASSFGQDNEQFF. The chain uses TRBV5-6 and TRBJ2-1; 7 bases line up with TRBD1. Germline-derived CDR1 and CDR2 are SGHDT and YYEEEE. V shed 2 bases, J shed 5 bases, and the junction held 1 base outside the gene matches. The CDR3 runs to 13 residues.

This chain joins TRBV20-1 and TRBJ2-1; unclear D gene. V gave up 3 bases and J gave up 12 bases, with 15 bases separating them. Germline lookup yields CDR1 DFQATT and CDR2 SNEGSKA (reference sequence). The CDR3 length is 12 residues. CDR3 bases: TGCAGTGCTAGTGAGCAGGCTAAGGCGCAGTTCTTC. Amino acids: CSASEQAKAQFF.